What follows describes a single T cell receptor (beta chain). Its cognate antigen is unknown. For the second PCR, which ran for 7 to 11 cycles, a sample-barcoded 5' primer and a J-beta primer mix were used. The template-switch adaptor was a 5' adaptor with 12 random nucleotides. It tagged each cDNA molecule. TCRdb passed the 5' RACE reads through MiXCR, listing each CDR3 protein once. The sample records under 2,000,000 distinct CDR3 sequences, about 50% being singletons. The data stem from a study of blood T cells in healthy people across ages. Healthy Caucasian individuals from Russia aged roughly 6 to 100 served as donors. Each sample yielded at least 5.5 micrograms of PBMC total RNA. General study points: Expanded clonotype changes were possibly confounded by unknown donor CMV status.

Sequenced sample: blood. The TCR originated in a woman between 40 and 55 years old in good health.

The CDR3 DNA reads as TGTGCTAGCGAGACAGAAGGGAATTCACCCCTCCACTTT. Its translation is CASETEGNSPLHF. V is TRBV11-2 and J is TRBJ1-6, with D perhaps TRBD1 (5 bases). Germline values: CDR1 SGHAT, CDR2 FQNNGV. The CDR3 covers 13 residues. Full variable domain (remainder filled in from reference TRBV11-2 and TRBJ1-6): EAGVAQSPRYKIIEKRQSVAFWCNPISGHATLYWYQQILGQGPKLLIQFQNNGVVDDSQLPKDRFSAERLKGVDSTLKIQPAKLEDSAVYLCASETEGNSPLHFGNGTRLTVT.